A selection of T cell receptor beta chains follows, all from one sample in a study of blood T cell repertoires in COVID-19. Some clones are missing from TCRdb's copy, which holds only in-frame ones; the method was immunoSEQ multiplex PCR. The sample lists roughly 150,000 clones, 70% to 90% occurring once. Input material: peripheral blood. These receptors were collected from a woman of 80 years or more with COVID-19, enrolled during active disease. The CDR3 runs from the conserved cysteine through the conserved F or W. A D gene is named only where the DNA matches it firmly. Rows give clone size only sometimes, using once, few, many, or a class for an expanded clone.

. | TRBJ1-2 | TRBV3-1/TRBV3-2 | . | CASSHLGDNYGYTF | TGTGCCAGCAGCCATTTAGGGGATAACTATGGCTACACCTTC
. | TRBJ1-5 | TRBV6-6 | few | CASRGGGSNQPQHF | TGTGCCAGTCGAGGGGGGGGGAGCAATCAGCCCCAGCATTTT
TRBD1 | TRBJ1-3 | TRBV19 | once | CAGRQGGGNTIYF | TGTGCCGGCCGACAGGGAGGTGGAAACACCATATATTTT
. | TRBJ1-5 | TRBV28 | once | CASSLRAGVGNQPQHF | TGTGCCAGCAGTTTGAGGGCAGGGGTGGGCAATCAGCCCCAGCATTTT
. | TRBJ2-2 | TRBV7-3 | . | CASSPQNTGELFF | TGTGCCAGCAGCCCACAGAACACCGGGGAGCTGTTTTTT
TRBD1 | TRBJ1-1 | TRBV19 | once | CASTSGGQGALEAFF | TGTGCCAGTACCTCCGGCGGACAGGGGGCCCTTGAAGCTTTCTTT
TRBD2 | TRBJ2-1 | TRBV28 | . | CASSSIRTSGNYNEQFF | TGTGCCAGCAGCTCCATCCGGACTAGCGGAAACTACAATGAGCAGTTCTTC
TRBD1 | TRBJ1-1 | TRBV28 | . | CASSSGTGWGLNTEAFF | TGTGCCAGCAGTTCCGGGACAGGGTGGGGATTGAACACTGAAGCTTTCTTT
TRBD2 | TRBJ2-1 | TRBV4-3 | . | CASSHLRGGLYNEQFF | TGCGCCAGCAGCCACCTCCGGGGGGGGCTCTACAATGAGCAGTTCTTC
TRBD1 | TRBJ1-5 | TRBV19 | . | CASSIQGGRIQPQHF | TGTGCCAGTAGTATCCAGGGGGGTCGAATCCAGCCCCAGCATTTT
. | TRBJ1-6 | TRBV6-6 | . | CASTLVGGDSPLHF | TGTGCCAGCACCTTAGTGGGGGGGGATTCACCCCTCCACTTT
TRBD2 | TRBJ2-1 | TRBV4-2 | many | CASSQGTSGSSRGDEQFF | TGTGCCAGCAGCCAAGGGACTAGCGGGAGTTCTCGCGGTGATGAGCAGTTCTTC
. | TRBJ2-7 | TRBV28 | . | CASITRVVGEQYF | TGTGCCAGCATTACCCGGGTCGTCGGCGAGCAGTACTTC
. | TRBJ1-4 | TRBV10-3 | . | CAIRGLKDEKLFF | TGTGCCATCAGGGGCCTAAAGGATGAAAAACTGTTTTTT
TRBD1 | TRBJ2-7 | TRBV10-3 | . | CAISGTGRTNSYEQYF | TGTGCCATCAGCGGGACAGGGAGGACCAATTCCTACGAGCAGTACTTC
. | TRBJ2-1 | TRBV4-2 | . | CASSPMGSSYNEQFF | TGTGCCAGCAGTCCAATGGGGAGTTCCTACAATGAGCAGTTCTTC
TRBD1 | TRBJ1-2 | TRBV28 | . | CASGSDRGLIYGYTF | TGTGCCAGCGGGTCGGACAGGGGTCTTATCTATGGCTACACCTTC
TRBD2 | TRBJ2-5 | TRBV9 | . | CASSVGTSASETQYF | TGTGCCAGCAGCGTCGGGACTAGCGCGTCAGAGACCCAGTACTTC
TRBD2 | TRBJ2-2 | TRBV2 | few | CASNLAGADTGELFF | TGTGCCAGCAATCTAGCGGGAGCCGACACCGGGGAGCTGTTTTTT
. | TRBJ1-4 | TRBV7-9 | . | CASRTGSNEKLFF | TGTGCCAGCAGGACAGGAAGTAATGAAAAACTGTTTTTT
TRBD1 | TRBJ1-5 | TRBV19 | . | CASSRDRNQPQHF | TGTGCCAGTAGTCGGGACAGGAATCAGCCCCAGCATTTT
. | TRBJ1-6 | TRBV19 | . | CASSNYPGSPLHF | TGTGCCAGTAGCAACTACCCGGGGTCACCCCTCCACTTT
. | TRBJ1-1 | TRBV7-9 | . | CASSLDSMNTEAFF | TGTGCCAGCAGCTTAGACAGTATGAACACTGAAGCTTTCTTT
. | TRBJ1-2 | TRBV9 | few | CASSPQTGNYGYTF | TGTGCCAGCAGCCCGCAGACAGGAAACTATGGCTACACCTTC
TRBD2 | TRBJ2-3 | TRBV2 | . | CASKLQSAGGMADTQYF | TGTGCCAGCAAGCTTCAGTCGGCGGGGGGGATGGCAGATACGCAGTATTTT